This T cell receptor (beta chain) was sequenced for a study of early T cells in non-severe SARS-CoV-2 infection. Study findings and constraints: The matching step, a VDJdb search, favored anti-spike CD8 responses and missed private and CD4 specificities.

cDNA molecules, individually, were tagged with unique molecular identifiers. TCRdb called the 5' RACE reads again in MiXCR, with one record for every CDR3 protein. Among some 71,000 distinct CDR3 sequences, roughly a tenth were seen once, and the ten largest hold roughly 6%. V lost 5 bases to trimming and J lost 1 base, with 11 bases between them. Germline assignment: CDR1 MNHEY and CDR2 SMNVEV (reference sequence). This CDR3 has 14 amino acids. This clonotype was detected many times. Its antigen is undetermined. Source material: whole blood. This sequence was found in an adult who was a healthcare worker with PCR-confirmed SARS-CoV-2 infection or an uninfected control (not recorded which). The rearrangement links TRBV27 to TRBJ1-1; a weak D match, TRBD1 (5 bases). CDR3: CASSPTGQNTEAFF. CDR3 in DNA: TGTGCCAGCAGTCCAACAGGACAGAACACTGAAGCTTTCTTT.